This T cell receptor (beta chain) was profiled in a study of tumor-infiltrating lymphocytes in primary liver carcinoma. At the level of the study: Patients had primary liver carcinoma treated by surgical resection. Study findings and constraints: Among the pair types, tumor region pairs showed more overlap than tumor-adjacent and tumor-blood pairs. When set against blood, tumors had a significantly higher top-250-clone fraction (p = 0.039).

Alongside blood RNA obtained from unsorted whole blood, germline DNA was also extracted. Patients showed chronic HBV infection and an absence of prior treatment. Remarks on this clonotype: What it binds is not known.

Priming with a constant-region primer yielded TCR beta cDNA from about 500 ng total RNA. ARM-PCR, slightly modified, supplied the TCR beta libraries through three nested multiplex PCR rounds. Amplification in the first two PCR rounds was performed using TRBV1-TRBV30 forward primers and a C-beta reverse primer for around 11 cycles each. MiXCR was run by TCRdb on the multiplex PCR reads, yielding one entry per CDR3 protein. The table records almost 200,000 distinct CDR3 sequences, roughly 61% of them present only once. CDR3 size: 17 residues. The clonotype comes from a woman aged 55-70 years with primary liver carcinoma and hepatitis B virus infection. The chain has TRBV21-1 and TRBJ2-5; no check of the table's D call, TRBD1, against the DNA was made. TRBV21-1 is a known pseudogene. Input material: peripheral blood. The CDR3 region is CASSKGGGWDLQETQYF. The DNA of the CDR3 is TGTGCCAGCAGTAAAGGGGGCGGATGGGACCTCCAAGAGACCCAGTACTTC.